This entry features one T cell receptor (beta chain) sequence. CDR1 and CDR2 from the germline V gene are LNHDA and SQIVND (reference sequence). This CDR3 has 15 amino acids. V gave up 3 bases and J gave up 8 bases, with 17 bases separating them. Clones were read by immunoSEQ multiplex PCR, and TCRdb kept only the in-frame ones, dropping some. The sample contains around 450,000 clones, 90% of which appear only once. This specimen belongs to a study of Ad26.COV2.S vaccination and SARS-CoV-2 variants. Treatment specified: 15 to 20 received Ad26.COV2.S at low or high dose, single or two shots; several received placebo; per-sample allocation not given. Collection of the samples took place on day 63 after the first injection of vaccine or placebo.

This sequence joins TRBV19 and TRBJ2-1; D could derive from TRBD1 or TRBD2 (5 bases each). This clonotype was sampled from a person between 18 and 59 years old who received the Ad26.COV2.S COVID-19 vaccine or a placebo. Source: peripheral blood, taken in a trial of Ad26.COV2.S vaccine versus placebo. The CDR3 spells CASSIGARVRDEQFF. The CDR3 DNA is TGTGCCAGTAGTATCGGGGCCAGGGTAAGGGATGAGCAGTTCTTC.